This is a list of T cell receptor beta chains from one sample in a study of long-term antiretroviral therapy in people with HIV. The method was immunoSEQ multiplex PCR; TCRdb's version includes in-frame clones alone and lacks a portion of them. The table includes 25,000 to 30,000 clones, nearly 95% detected once. The source material was unsorted PBMCs, sampled 6.2 years after starting antiretroviral therapy. All receptors derive from a middle-aged man with HIV. The CDR3 runs from the conserved cysteine through the conserved F or W. The D gene is left open where the match is weak. Only part of the rows carry a size: once, few, many, or a class if the clone is expanded.

d_gene,len,v_gene,abundance,CDR3aa
TRBD1,12,TRBV19,.,CASSRTGVEQYF
.,16,TRBV9,.,CASSVLQGEVTDTQYF
.,14,TRBV19,.,CASSVHREYTEAFF
TRBD1,14,TRBV29-1,.,CSVTTGGVGTEAFF
TRBD1,14,TRBV19,once,CASSISGQGDGYTF
TRBD1,16,TRBV6-1,.,CASSESSFGTGAGYTF
.,15,TRBV11-2,once,CASSGKGPAHNEQFF
TRBD2,15,TRBV28,.,CASSGPSGRGETQYF
.,14,TRBV7-3,.,CASSLRIVPETQYF
TRBD2,15,TRBV5-1,.,CASSISGTSYNEQFF
.,18,TRBV9,.,CASSEPLNPRGLTDTQYF
TRBD1,13,TRBV13,.,CASSEDRRKTQYF
.,13,TRBV29-1,.,CSVVRGATDTQYF
TRBD2,17,TRBV13,.,CASSSLKERGEYNEQFF
TRBD1,17,TRBV5-4,.,CASSSPGQGAGANVLTF
TRBD2,17,TRBV4-2,.,CASSQSKSGLADNEQFF
.,16,TRBV4-3,.,CASSQDLTSRYQPQHF